This T cell receptor beta chain was profiled in a study of blood T cells in healthy people across ages. Whole-study findings and limits: Comparison with aged donors showed that long-lived donors had more naive CD4+ cells and higher diversity. From one million sequenced T cells, diversity estimates were lower bounds. Per million T cells, TCR beta diversity dropped about linearly as age rose.

In the case of this clonotype: The antigen remains undetermined.

The CDR3 runs to 15 residues. V dropped 6 bases and J dropped 7; count of bases not matched to a gene: 9. Germline-derived CDR1 and CDR2 are MNHEY and SVGEGT. The authors ran a second PCR of about 7 to 11 cycles using a sample-barcoded 5' primer and a J-beta primer mix. Each CDR3 protein gets one entry after TCRdb re-called the 5' RACE reads with MiXCR. The table lists approximately 800,000 distinct CDR3 sequences, 25% of them singletons. The data also belong to a second study, concerning T cells of mothers and their children.

The V and J genes are TRBV6-2 or TRBV6-3 and TRBJ2-4, with TRBD1 identical over 10 bases. This TCR derives from a boy aged 10-17 years in good health. Sequenced: blood. The CDR3 protein is CASSPSGTGVNIQYF. As DNA, the CDR3 is TGTGCCAGCAGCCCTTCCGGGACAGGGGTGAACATTCAGTACTTC.